The 27 T cell receptor beta chains given below trace back to one sample, sequenced in a study of graft-versus-host responses after intestinal transplantation. Sequencing used immunoSEQ multiplex PCR; TCRdb keeps in-frame clones, though not all of them. The table has over 100,000 clones, roughly 95% seen once; the top ten hold over 2.5%. These receptors' targets are unknown. The sequencing used unstimulated CD8+ T cells sorted from spleen or lymph node cells, collected before intestinal transplant. These receptors all come from a human donor who received an intestinal transplant.

This chain connects TRBV7-9 to TRBJ2-7; tentative D call: TRBD2 (6 bases). This CDR3 region has 18 residues. V lost 2 bases to trimming and J lost 4 bases, with 24 bases between them. Per germline, CDR1 SEHNR and CDR2 FQNEAQ (reference sequence). DNA for the CDR3: TGTGCCAGCAGCTTACTAACTTGGAGGGGACTGTACCTTTACGAGCAGTACTTC. Translating gives CASSLLTWRGLYLYEQYF.

The chain carries TRBV6-4 and TRBJ2-3, with D possibly called TRBD1 or TRBD2 (5 bases each). The CDR3 is 13 amino acids. V lost 4 bases to trimming and J lost 2 bases, with 7 bases between them. The germline V gene encodes CDR1 MRHNA and CDR2 SNTAGT. Here the CDR3 reads CASSGGPTDTQYF. In DNA, the CDR3 is TGTGCCAGCAGTGGGGGACCCACAGATACGCAGTATTTT.

The rearrangement links TRBV7-9 to TRBJ1-2, with D possibly being TRBD1 (6 bases). Trimming cost V 6 bases and J 5 bases, with 13 bases left between them. CDR3 size: 13 residues. From germline, CDR1 is SEHNR and CDR2 FQNEAQ (reference sequence). The chain's CDR3 is CASSHGTSYGYTF. The DNA for the CDR3 is TGTGCCAGCAGTCACGGGACATCTTATGGCTACACCTTC. The full variable domain, its missing parts supplied by reference TRBV7-9 and TRBJ1-2, is DTGVSQNPRHKITKRGQNVTFRCDPISEHNRLYWYRQTLGQGPEFLTYFQNEAQLEKSRLLSDRFSAERPKGSFSTLEIQRTEQGDSAMYLCASSHGTSYGYTFGSGTRLTVV.

This rearrangement joins TRBV4-1 to TRBJ1-3; D is undetermined. With 4 bases removed from V and 4 bases from J, the gap between germline ends came to 14 bases. The length of the CDR3 is 15 residues. Germline CDR1 reads MGHRA; CDR2 reads YSYEKL. The CDR3 DNA reads TGCGCCAGCAGCCTTGGCCCCTTGCAAGGAAACACCATATATTTT. Its translation is CASSLGPLQGNTIYF.

J is TRBJ1-1 and V is TRBV13, with D uncertain. Germline-derived CDR1 and CDR2 are PRHDT and FYEKMQ (reference sequence). The CDR3 is made up of 14 amino acids. V lost 5 bases, J lost 5 bases, and 15 bases lay in between. The CDR3 DNA follows: TGTGCCAGCAGCGGGGATGCGACGGGAACTGAAGCTTTCTTT. This translates into CASSGDATGTEAFF.

This clone was seen only once. J is TRBJ2-1 and V is TRBV25-1, with 11 positions matching TRBD2. V lost 4 bases, J lost 8 bases, and 10 bases stayed unmatched. This CDR3 comprises 16 residues. Germline lookup yields CDR1 MGHDK and CDR2 SYGVNS. CDR3 in DNA: TGTGCCAGCAGTGCCACTAGCGGGAGTTTTGTGTATGAGCAGTTCTTC. Encoded protein: CASSATSGSFVYEQFF.

The chain carries TRBV28 and TRBJ2-7; weak D call: TRBD1 (6 bases). V was cut by 6 bases and J by 0 bases, with 18 bases left in between. The CDR3 consists of 16 residues. Germline CDR1 is MDHEN and CDR2 is SYDVKM. CDR3 DNA sequence: TGTGCCAGCAGAGTTTCACTAGGACAGTTCTCCTACGAGCAGTACTTC. It codes for CASRVSLGQFSYEQYF.

This rearrangement joins TRBV7-9 to TRBJ2-5; D unresolved. The germline V gene has CDR1 SEHNR and CDR2 FQNEAQ (reference sequence). The CDR3 length is 15 residues. Trimming stripped 1 base from V and 0 bases from J, with 9 bases between. The CDR3 here is CASSLVEMYQETQYF. Written as DNA, the CDR3 is TGTGCCAGCAGCTTAGTGGAGATGTACCAAGAGACCCAGTACTTC.

The genes are TRBV11-2 and TRBJ2-5; weak D call: TRBD1 (5 bases). CDR1 is SGHAT, CDR2 FQNNGV, per germline. V lost 5 bases and J lost 5, with 21 bases in between. The length of the CDR3 is 16 residues. Here the CDR3 reads CASSRKSGYIVETQYF. The CDR3 nucleotides are TGTGCCAGCAGCCGCAAATCAGGGTATATCGTGGAGACCCAGTACTTC.

The chain carries TRBV9 and TRBJ2-1; either TRBD1 or TRBD2 may fit D (5 bases each). Germline CDR1 is SGDLS and CDR2 is YYNGEE. V was shortened by 3 bases and J by 2 bases, with 15 bases between the two germline ends. This CDR3 is 16 amino acids long. CDR3: CASSAWGSWTYNEQFF. In DNA form, the CDR3 reads TGTGCCAGCAGCGCATGGGGGAGTTGGACCTACAATGAGCAGTTCTTC.

The V call is TRBV6-4, the J call TRBJ1-1; no definite D call. The V gene lost 2 bases and the J gene lost 0 bases, with 4 bases spanning the gap. CDR1 is MRHNA, CDR2 SNTAGT, per germline. The CDR3 is made up of 13 amino acids. CDR3 sequence: CASSDRVNTEAFF. CDR3 sequence (DNA): TGTGCCAGCAGTGACAGGGTGAACACTGAAGCTTTCTTT.

The CDR3 bases are TGTGCCACCAGCAGCCGGGACAGGTTTAATGAGCAGTTCTTC. Protein sequence: CATSSRDRFNEQFF. The chain links TRBV15 to TRBJ2-1, with TRBD1 identical over 8 bases. V lost 3 bases to trimming and J lost 7 bases; unmatched junction nucleotides: 5. From germline, CDR1 is LNHNV and CDR2 YYDKDF (reference sequence). The CDR3 consists of 14 residues. The full variable domain, with the rest looked up from reference TRBV15 and TRBJ2-1, is DAMVIQNPRYQVTQFGKPVTLSCSQTLNHNVMYWYQQKSSQAPKLLFHYYDKDFNNEADTPDNFQSRRPNTSFCFLDIRSPGLGDTAMYLCATSSRDRFNEQFFGPGTRLTVL.

The rearrangement joins TRBV9 to TRBJ1-2, with 7 bases that match TRBD1. Germline lookup yields CDR1 SGDLS and CDR2 YYNGEE. The CDR3 sequence is 16 residues long. Trimming cost V 0 bases and J 4 bases; bases outside gene matches: 9. In DNA, the CDR3 is TGTGCCAGCAGCGTAGGACGGGACAGAGATTCCTATGGCTACACCTTC. Its protein is CASSVGRDRDSYGYTF.

The CDR3 loop reads CASSFRGLADTQYF. DNA for the CDR3: TGTGCCAGCAGTTTTAGGGGATTGGCAGATACGCAGTATTTT. The chain has TRBV27 and TRBJ2-3; a weak D match, TRBD1 (5 bases). V was pared by 3 bases and J by 4 bases, with 11 bases between. The CDR3 is made up of 14 amino acids. Germline values: CDR1 MNHEY, CDR2 SMNVEV (reference sequence).

J is TRBJ1-2 and V is TRBV5-5; a possible D gene is TRBD1 (6 bases). Germline V CDR1 and CDR2: SGHKS, YYEKEE (reference sequence). Trimming removed 0 bases at V and 6 bases at J, with 21 bases between. There are 17 residues in the CDR3. The CDR3 spells CASSLASPPGAVDGYTF. As DNA, the CDR3 is TGTGCCAGCAGCTTGGCGAGTCCACCGGGGGCGGTAGATGGCTACACCTTC.

V is TRBV4-1 and J is TRBJ1-1; D possibly corresponds to TRBD1 (5 bases). Germline V gene sequence: CDR1 MGHRA, CDR2 YSYEKL. Trimming cost V 3 bases and J 1 base, with 9 bases left between them. This CDR3 is 14 amino acids long. CDR3 in DNA: TGCGCCAGCAGCCATGGGGGGGGGAACACTGAAGCTTTCTTT. The encoded protein is CASSHGGGNTEAFF.

J is TRBJ2-7 and V is TRBV27; 10 nucleotides match TRBD2. J lost 3 bases, V lost 2 bases, and 10 bases had no gene match. The CDR3 runs to 17 residues. Germline V lookup: CDR1 MNHEY, CDR2 SMNVEV (reference sequence). CDR3 in amino acids: CASSLRGLAGDYYEQYF. The CDR3 nucleotides read TGTGCCAGCAGTTTAAGGGGGCTAGCGGGAGACTACTACGAGCAGTACTTC.

The V and J genes are TRBV5-6 and TRBJ2-5, with D hard to call. The CDR3 loop spans 16 amino acids. Germline-derived CDR1 and CDR2 are SGHDT and YYEEEE. Between the trimmed V and J ends, which lost 2 bases and 5 bases, there was a span of 19 bases. CDR3 region: CASSLGGIFSYETQYF. CDR3 DNA: TGTGCCAGCAGCTTAGGTGGGATATTTTCCTATGAGACCCAGTACTTC.

This clone is a singleton in its sample. The J gene is TRBJ1-6, the V gene TRBV4-3; D is unresolved. V lost 0 bases, J lost 10 bases, and 13 bases lay in between. The CDR3 is made up of 15 amino acids. The germline V gene encodes CDR1 LGHNA and CDR2 YSLEER. The CDR3, as DNA: TGCGCCAGCAGCCAAGATATCCGGTCTGGGTCACCCCTCCACTTT. Residues: CASSQDIRSGSPLHF.

V and J are TRBV28 and TRBJ1-4; D is possibly TRBD1 (6 bases). V was shortened by 4 bases and J by 10 bases, with 13 bases between the two germline ends. Germline CDR1 reads MDHEN; CDR2 reads SYDVKM. This CDR3 comprises 13 residues. The chain's CDR3 is CASSSVLGGKLFF. DNA of the CDR3: TGTGCCAGCAGTTCGGTGTTAGGGGGAAAACTGTTTTTT.

This sequence joins TRBV28 and TRBJ2-5; perhaps D is TRBD1 or TRBD2 (5 bases each). The germline V gene encodes CDR1 MDHEN and CDR2 SYDVKM. The CDR3 length is 15 residues. Between the trimmed V and J ends, which lost 6 bases and 7 bases, there was a span of 21 bases. Here the CDR3 DNA reads TGTGCCAGCAGGACAACCGGGACCACCAAGGGGACCCAGTACTTC. Residues: CASRTTGTTKGTQYF. Combining the CDR3 with reference TRBV28 and TRBJ2-5 gives the whole variable domain DVKVTQSSRYLVKRTGEKVFLECVQDMDHENMFWYRQDPGLGLRLIYFSYDVKMKEKGDIPEGYSVSREKKERFSLILESASTNQTSMYLCASRTTGTTKGTQYFGPGTRLLVL.

The gene calls are TRBV4-1 and TRBJ2-1, with TRBD2 identical over 8 bases. The CDR3 extends over 17 amino acids. CDR1 and CDR2 from the germline V gene are MGHRA and YSYEKL. J gave up 9 bases and V 1 base, and 14 bases lay outside the gene matches. CDR3 DNA: TGCGCCAGCAGCCAAGCGCCGGGAGTAGCGGGATACCCTGAGCAGTTCTTC. It translates to CASSQAPGVAGYPEQFF.

This clone was seen once. The V call is TRBV15, the J call TRBJ2-7, with 9 bases fitting TRBD1. Germline loops: CDR1 LNHNV, CDR2 YYDKDF (reference sequence). J was trimmed by 4 bases and V by 0 bases; bases with no gene match: 7. The CDR3 consists of 16 residues. CDR3 DNA sequence: TGTGCCACCAGCAGAGATCCCACAGGGGGCGGGTACGAGCAGTACTTC. This gives the protein CATSRDPTGGGYEQYF.

The chain is built from TRBV10-3 and TRBJ2-6; the D gene is possibly TRBD2 (6 bases). The germline gives CDR1 ENHRY, CDR2 SYGVKD. Trimming shortened V by 5 bases and J by 0 bases, and 14 bases separated the two germline ends. The CDR3 runs to 17 residues. Here the CDR3 DNA reads TGTGCCATCAGTATAGGGGAGGACAACTCTGGGGCCAACGTCCTGACTTTC. It encodes CAISIGEDNSGANVLTF.

The chain combines TRBV9 with TRBJ1-1; D is unresolved. Germline CDR1 reads SGDLS; CDR2 reads YYNGEE. V was clipped by 4 bases and J by 3 bases, with 16 bases between them. This CDR3 spans 15 amino acids. The CDR3 DNA is TGTGCCAGCAGCCCCTTCCCTCGGGAGGACACTGAAGCTTTCTTT. This sequence encodes CASSPFPREDTEAFF.

The genes are TRBV7-9 and TRBJ2-5; no clear D. Germline assignment: CDR1 SEHNR and CDR2 FQNEAQ (reference sequence). The V end was cut by 1 base, the J end by 1 base, with 7 bases between. This CDR3 is 14 amino acids long. The CDR3, as DNA: TGTGCCAGCAGCTTAGTATTTGGCCAAGAGACCCAGTACTTC. Translating gives CASSLVFGQETQYF.

J is TRBJ2-7 and V is TRBV6-1; D call uncertain. Germline CDR1 is MNHNS and CDR2 is SASEGT. CDR3 length equals 12 residues. V was clipped by 4 bases and J by 4 bases, with 8 bases between them. CDR3: CASSGSYYEQYF. CDR3 nucleotide sequence: TGTGCCAGCAGTGGGTCCTATTACGAGCAGTACTTC.